The TCR beta chain described here comes from a study of naive and memory T cell subsets. Both TRBC1 and TRBC2 were covered by a beta constant-region primer of two equimolar oligonucleotides. Nested alpha and beta constant-region primers with the SP2 primer drove four PCR rounds on ligated cDNA. In TCRdb, the UMI-ligation and nested PCR reads were re-called with MiXCR into one record per CDR3 protein. The sample holds some 87,000 distinct CDR3 sequences, 7% to 8% seen once. V was cut by 4 bases and J by 1 base, with 10 bases left in between. CDR3 size: 14 residues. The V gene's germline CDR1 is LGHNA and CDR2 YNFKEQ.

The source is a human donor in good health. Material: central memory CD4+ T cells from blood. The chain recombines TRBV4-2 with TRBJ2-5; tentatively, D is TRBD1 (5 bases). The CDR3 loop reads CASSLRQSQETQYF. The CDR3 DNA is TGTGCCAGCAGCCTCCGACAGTCCCAAGAGACCCAGTACTTC.